This T cell receptor beta chain was recovered during a study of blood T cell repertoires in COVID-19. The method was immunoSEQ multiplex PCR; TCRdb's version includes in-frame clones alone and lacks a portion of them. The sample lists some 90,000 clones, approximately 81% occurring once. The TCR was taken from a man in his 60s with acute or convalescent COVID-19. The specimen was peripheral blood.

Written as DNA, the CDR3 is TGTGCCAGCAGTACCCCCCAAAGACAGGGGCGCTACTGGGGAGCTGAAGCTTTCTTT. Translating it yields CASSTPQRQGRYWGAEAFF. The V gene is TRBV6-2 or TRBV6-3, the J gene TRBJ1-1; TRBD1 matches at 8 bases. The junction had 23 bases not matched to a gene; V was cut back by 5 bases and J by 6 bases. The CDR3 totals 19 residues. The germline V gene encodes CDR1 MNHEY and CDR2 SVGEGT.